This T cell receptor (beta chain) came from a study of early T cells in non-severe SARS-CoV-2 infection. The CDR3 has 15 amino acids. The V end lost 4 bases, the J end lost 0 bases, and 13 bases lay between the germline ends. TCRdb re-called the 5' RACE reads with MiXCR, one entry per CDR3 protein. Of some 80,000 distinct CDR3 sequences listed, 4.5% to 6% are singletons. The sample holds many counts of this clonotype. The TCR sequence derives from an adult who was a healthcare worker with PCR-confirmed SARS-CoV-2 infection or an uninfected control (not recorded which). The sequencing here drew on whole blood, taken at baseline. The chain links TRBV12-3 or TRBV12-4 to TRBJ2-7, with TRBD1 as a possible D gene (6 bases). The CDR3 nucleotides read TGTGCCAGCAGTTCACAGGGATTTGGCTCCTACGAGCAGTACTTC. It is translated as CASSSQGFGSYEQYF.